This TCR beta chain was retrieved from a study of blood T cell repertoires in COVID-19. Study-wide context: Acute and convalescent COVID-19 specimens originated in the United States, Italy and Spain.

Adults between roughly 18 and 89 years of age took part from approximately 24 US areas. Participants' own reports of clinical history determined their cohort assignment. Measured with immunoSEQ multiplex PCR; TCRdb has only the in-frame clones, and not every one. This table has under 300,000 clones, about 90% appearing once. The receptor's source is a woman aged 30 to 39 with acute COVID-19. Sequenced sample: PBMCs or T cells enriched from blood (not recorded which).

The CDR3 DNA reads as TGTGCCAGTAGTAACCGGAGGGCCACTGGGGCCAACGTCCTGACTTTC. Residues: CASSNRRATGANVLTF. The chain carries TRBV19 and TRBJ2-6; D is possibly TRBD2 (6 bases). Trimming removed 4 bases from V and 2 bases from J, with 12 bases in between. Per the germline V gene, CDR1 is LNHDA and CDR2 is SQIVND (reference sequence). The CDR3 has 16 amino acids.